This T cell receptor beta chain was retrieved from a study of PD-L1 blockade in urothelial cancer. Trimming took 0 bases from V and 4 from J; bases not matched to a gene: 4. The CDR3 runs 16 residues. Germline V gene sequence: CDR1 PRHDT, CDR2 FYEKMQ (reference sequence). TCRdb's copy holds only in-frame clones and misses some; the assay was immunoSEQ multiplex PCR. There are about 55,000 clones in the sample; 60% to 85% occur only once, and around 3.6% lies in the top ten. This clone was observed once. The source material was PBMCs, sampled around atezolizumab (anti-PD-L1) treatment. This chain links TRBV13 with TRBJ2-1, with 9 bases fitting TRBD1. The TCR sequence derives from a man in his 70s with urothelial cancer. CDR3 residues: CASSLGGTGKYNEQFF. The CDR3 DNA is TGTGCCAGCAGCTTAGGCGGGACAGGGAAATACAATGAGCAGTTCTTC.